The source of this TCR beta chain is a study of T-cell memory formation after mild COVID-19. CDR1 is LGHNA and CDR2 is YSLEER in the germline V gene. Trimming removed 0 bases from V and 6 bases from J, with 9 bases in between. The CDR3 consists of 14 residues. TCRdb re-analysed the 5' RACE reads in MiXCR, keeping a single row per CDR3 protein. The profile shows 45,000 to 55,000 distinct CDR3 sequences, 5.5% to 7.5% of them singletons. This clonotype was found a few times. The chain couples TRBV4-3 to TRBJ2-1; D is ambiguous. The TCR sequence derives from a young man who had mild COVID-19 (a few samples of this study predate the infection). Cell type and time point are not known. Specimen: PBMCs or a T cell subset sorted from them (not recorded which). CDR3 loop: CASSQDWSVNEQFF. CDR3 bases: TGCGCCAGCAGCCAAGATTGGAGTGTCAATGAGCAGTTCTTC.